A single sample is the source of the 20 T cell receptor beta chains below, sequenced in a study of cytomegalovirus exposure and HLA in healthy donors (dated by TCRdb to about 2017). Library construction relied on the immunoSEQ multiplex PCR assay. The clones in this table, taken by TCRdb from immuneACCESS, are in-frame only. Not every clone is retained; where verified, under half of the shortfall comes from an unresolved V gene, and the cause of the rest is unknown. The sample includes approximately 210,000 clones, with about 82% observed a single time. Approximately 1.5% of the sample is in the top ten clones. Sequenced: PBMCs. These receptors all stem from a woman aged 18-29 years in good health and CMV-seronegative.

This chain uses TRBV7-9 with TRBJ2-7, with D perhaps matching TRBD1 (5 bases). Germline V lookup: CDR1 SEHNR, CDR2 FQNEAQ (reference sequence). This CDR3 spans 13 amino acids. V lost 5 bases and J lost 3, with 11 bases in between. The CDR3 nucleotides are TGTGCCAGCAGCAAAGACAGTAACTACGAGCAGTACTTC. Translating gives CASSKDSNYEQYF.

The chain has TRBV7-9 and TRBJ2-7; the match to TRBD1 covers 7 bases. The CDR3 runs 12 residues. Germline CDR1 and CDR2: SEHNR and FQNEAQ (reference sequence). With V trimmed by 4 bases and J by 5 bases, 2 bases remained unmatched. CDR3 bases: TGTGCCAGCAGCTCCACAGGGGACGAGCAGTACTTC. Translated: CASSSTGDEQYF.

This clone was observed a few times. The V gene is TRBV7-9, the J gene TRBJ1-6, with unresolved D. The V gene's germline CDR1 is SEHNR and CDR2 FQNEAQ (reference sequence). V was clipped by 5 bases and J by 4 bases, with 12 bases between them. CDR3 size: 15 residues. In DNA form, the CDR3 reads TGTGCCAGCAGCCCCCGAGAGGGTTATAATTCACCCCTCCACTTT. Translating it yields CASSPREGYNSPLHF.

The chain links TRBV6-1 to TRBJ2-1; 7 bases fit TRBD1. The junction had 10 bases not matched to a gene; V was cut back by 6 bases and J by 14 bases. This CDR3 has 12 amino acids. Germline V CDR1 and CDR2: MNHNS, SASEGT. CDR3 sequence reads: CASSPSGQPEFF. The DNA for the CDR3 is TGTGCCAGCAGCCCCTCGGGACAGCCCGAGTTCTTC.

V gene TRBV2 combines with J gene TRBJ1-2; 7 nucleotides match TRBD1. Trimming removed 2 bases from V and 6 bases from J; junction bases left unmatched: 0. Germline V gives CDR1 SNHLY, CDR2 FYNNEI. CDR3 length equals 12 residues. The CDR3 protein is CASSEQGDGYTF. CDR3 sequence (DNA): TGTGCCAGCAGTGAACAGGGGGATGGCTACACCTTC.

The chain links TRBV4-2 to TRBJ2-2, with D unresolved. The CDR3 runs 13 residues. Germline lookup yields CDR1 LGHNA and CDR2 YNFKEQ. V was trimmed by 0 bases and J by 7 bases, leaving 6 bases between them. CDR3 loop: CASSQERRGELFF. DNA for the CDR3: TGTGCCAGCAGCCAAGAGAGGCGCGGGGAGCTGTTTTTT.

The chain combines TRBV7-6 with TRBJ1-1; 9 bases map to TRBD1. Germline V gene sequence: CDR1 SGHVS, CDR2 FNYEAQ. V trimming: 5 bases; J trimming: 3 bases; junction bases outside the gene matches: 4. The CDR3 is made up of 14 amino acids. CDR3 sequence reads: CASSPGQGYTEAFF. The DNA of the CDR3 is TGTGCCAGCAGCCCAGGACAGGGGTACACTGAAGCTTTCTTT. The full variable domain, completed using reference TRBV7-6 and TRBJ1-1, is GAGVSQSPRYKVTKRGQDVALRCDPISGHVSLYWYRQALGQGPEFLTYFNYEAQQDKSGLPNDRFSAERPEGSISTLTIQRTEQRDSAMYRCASSPGQGYTEAFFGQGTRLTVV.

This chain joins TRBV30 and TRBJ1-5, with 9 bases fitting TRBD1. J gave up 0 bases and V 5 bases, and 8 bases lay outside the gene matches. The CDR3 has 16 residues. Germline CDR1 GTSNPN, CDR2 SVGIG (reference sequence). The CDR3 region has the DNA TGTGCCTGGGGATCGGGACAGGGTTTTAGCAATCAGCCCCAGCATTTT. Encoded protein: CAWGSGQGFSNQPQHF.

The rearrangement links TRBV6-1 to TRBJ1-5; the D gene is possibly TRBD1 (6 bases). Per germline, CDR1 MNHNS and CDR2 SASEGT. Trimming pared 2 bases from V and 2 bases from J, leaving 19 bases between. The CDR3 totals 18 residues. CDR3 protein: CASSEYPLVQGGNQPQHF. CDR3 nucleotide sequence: TGTGCCAGCAGTGAATACCCCCTGGTACAGGGTGGCAATCAGCCCCAGCATTTT.

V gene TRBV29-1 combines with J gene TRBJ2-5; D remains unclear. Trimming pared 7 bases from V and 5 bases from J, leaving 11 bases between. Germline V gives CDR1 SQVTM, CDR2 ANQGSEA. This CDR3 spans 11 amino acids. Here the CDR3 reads CSAGLKETQYF. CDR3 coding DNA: TGCAGCGCAGGCCTTAAGGAGACCCAGTACTTC. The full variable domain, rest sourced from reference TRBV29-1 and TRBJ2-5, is SAVISQKPSRDICQRGTSLTIQCQVDSQVTMMFWYRQQPGQSLTLIATANQGSEATYESGFVIDKFPISRPNLTFSTLTVSNMSPEDSSIYLCSAGLKETQYFGPGTRLLVL.

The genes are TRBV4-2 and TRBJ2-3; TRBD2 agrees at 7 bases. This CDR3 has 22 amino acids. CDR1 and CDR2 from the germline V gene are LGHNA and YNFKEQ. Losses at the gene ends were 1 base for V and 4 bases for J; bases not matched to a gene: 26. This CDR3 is CASSQGLQAGAYAVGVADTQYF. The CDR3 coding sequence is TGTGCCAGCAGCCAAGGCCTACAGGCGGGAGCATATGCGGTAGGGGTGGCAGATACGCAGTATTTT.

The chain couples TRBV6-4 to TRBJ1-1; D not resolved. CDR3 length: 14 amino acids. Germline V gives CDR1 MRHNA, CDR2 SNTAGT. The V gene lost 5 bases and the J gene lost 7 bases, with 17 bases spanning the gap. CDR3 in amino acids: CASSTQSGVGEAFF. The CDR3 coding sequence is TGTGCCAGCAGTACCCAAAGTGGTGTCGGTGAAGCTTTCTTT.

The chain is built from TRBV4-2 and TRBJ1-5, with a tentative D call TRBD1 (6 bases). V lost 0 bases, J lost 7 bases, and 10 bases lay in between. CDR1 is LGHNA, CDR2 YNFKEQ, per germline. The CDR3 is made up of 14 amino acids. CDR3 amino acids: CASSQDQGPQPQHF. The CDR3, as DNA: TGTGCCAGCAGCCAAGATCAGGGGCCGCAGCCCCAGCATTTT.

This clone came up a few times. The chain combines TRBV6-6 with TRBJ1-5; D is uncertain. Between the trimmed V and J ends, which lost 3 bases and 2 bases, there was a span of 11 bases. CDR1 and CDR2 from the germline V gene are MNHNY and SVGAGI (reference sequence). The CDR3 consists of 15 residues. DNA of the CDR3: TGTGCCAGCAGTTATATCGGGGAAGGCAATCAGCCCCAGCATTTT. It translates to CASSYIGEGNQPQHF.

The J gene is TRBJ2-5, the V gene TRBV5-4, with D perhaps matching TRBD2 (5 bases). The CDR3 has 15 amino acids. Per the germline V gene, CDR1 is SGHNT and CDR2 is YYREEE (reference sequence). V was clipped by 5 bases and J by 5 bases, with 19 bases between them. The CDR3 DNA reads TGTGCCAGCAGTCCATCGGGATCCTTGGGGGAGACCCAGTACTTC. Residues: CASSPSGSLGETQYF.

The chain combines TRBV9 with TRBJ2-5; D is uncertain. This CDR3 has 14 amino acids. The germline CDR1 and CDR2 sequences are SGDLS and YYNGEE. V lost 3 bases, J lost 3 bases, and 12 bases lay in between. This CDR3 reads CASSAGTLEETQYF. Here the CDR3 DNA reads TGTGCCAGCAGCGCGGGTACTCTGGAAGAGACCCAGTACTTC.

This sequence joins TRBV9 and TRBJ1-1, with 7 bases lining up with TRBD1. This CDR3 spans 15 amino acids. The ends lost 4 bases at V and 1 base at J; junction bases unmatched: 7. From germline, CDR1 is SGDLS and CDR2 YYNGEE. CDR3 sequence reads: CASSLGQAGNTEAFF. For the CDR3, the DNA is TGTGCCAGCAGCCTCGGACAGGCCGGGAACACTGAAGCTTTCTTT.

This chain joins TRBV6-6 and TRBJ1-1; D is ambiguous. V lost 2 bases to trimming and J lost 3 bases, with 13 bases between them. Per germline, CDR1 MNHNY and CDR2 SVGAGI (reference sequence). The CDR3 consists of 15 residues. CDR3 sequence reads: CASSYKPGRYTEAFF. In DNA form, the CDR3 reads TGTGCCAGCAGTTACAAGCCGGGTCGTTACACTGAAGCTTTCTTT.

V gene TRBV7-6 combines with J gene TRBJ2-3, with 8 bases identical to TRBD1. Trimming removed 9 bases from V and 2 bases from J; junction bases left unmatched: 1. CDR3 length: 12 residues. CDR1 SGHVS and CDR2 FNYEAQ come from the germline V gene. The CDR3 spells CARDRDTDTQYF. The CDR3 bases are TGTGCCAGGGACAGGGACACAGATACGCAGTATTTT.

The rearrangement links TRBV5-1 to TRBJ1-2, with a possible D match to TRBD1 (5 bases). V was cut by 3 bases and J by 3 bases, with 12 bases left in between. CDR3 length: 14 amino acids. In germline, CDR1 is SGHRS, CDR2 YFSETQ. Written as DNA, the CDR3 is TGCGCCAGCAGCTCGCCGGACAAGGACTATGGCTACACCTTC. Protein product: CASSSPDKDYGYTF.